The next 25 T cell receptor beta chains were all read from a single sample in a study of CD8 T cells in ankylosing spondylitis. The study, taken as a whole, reports: Characteristic of ankylosing spondylitis blood, it appeared, was a TCR beta motif comprising about eight highly homologous variants.

MiXCR, applied by TCRdb to the 5' RACE reads, yields one record per CDR3 protein. Of around 390,000 distinct CDR3 sequences in the sample, approximately 20% were seen once. Their target antigens are unknown. Specimen: blood, either unsorted or a sorted T cell fraction (not recorded which). The receptor set was obtained from a male donor with ankylosing spondylitis.

At least ten counts were recorded for this clonotype. DNA of the CDR3: TGTGCCAGCAGTTTAGGGGGCGCCGGGGGAAACATTCAGTACTTC. It translates to CASSLGGAGGNIQYF. The chain employs TRBV27 and TRBJ2-4; D may correspond to TRBD1 or TRBD2 (6 bases each). The germline gives CDR1 MNHEY, CDR2 SMNVEV (reference sequence). The CDR3 length is 15 residues. The V gene lost 2 bases and the J gene lost 6 bases, with 14 bases spanning the gap.

The rearrangement joins TRBV2 to TRBJ1-2, with a tentative D call TRBD1 (6 bases). The V end lost 7 bases, the J end lost 2 bases, and 14 bases lay between the germline ends. CDR1 and CDR2 from the germline V gene are SNHLY and FYNNEI. The CDR3 runs 14 residues. CDR3 in amino acids: CASTGGQLNYGYTF. CDR3 DNA sequence: TGTGCCAGCACTGGAGGACAGCTAAACTATGGCTACACCTTC.

The rearrangement joins TRBV11-3 to TRBJ2-3; D is unresolved. Per germline, CDR1 SGHNT and CDR2 YENEEA. Trimming removed 5 bases at V and 2 bases at J, with 17 bases between. The CDR3 covers 16 residues. CDR3 in amino acids: CASSQSARAFTDTQYF. The CDR3 DNA follows: TGTGCCAGCAGCCAGAGCGCAAGGGCCTTCACAGATACGCAGTATTTT.

J is TRBJ2-5 and V is TRBV11-2; 8 bases fit TRBD2. Germline V CDR1 and CDR2: SGHAT, FQNNGV. Trimming took 6 bases from V and 8 from J; bases not matched to a gene: 14. The CDR3 covers 15 residues. CDR3 coding DNA: TGTGCCAGCAGGCCCCCTGGTGATAGCGGGGACACCCAGTACTTC. It translates to CASRPPGDSGDTQYF. Full variable domain (rest looked up from reference TRBV11-2 and TRBJ2-5): EAGVAQSPRYKIIEKRQSVAFWCNPISGHATLYWYQQILGQGPKLLIQFQNNGVVDDSQLPKDRFSAERLKGVDSTLKIQPAKLEDSAVYLCASRPPGDSGDTQYFGPGTRLLVL.

The chain recombines TRBV20-1 with TRBJ2-3; TRBD2 aligns across 8 bases. From germline, CDR1 is DFQATT and CDR2 SNEGSKA (reference sequence). The CDR3 extends over 17 amino acids. The J segment lost 5 bases and the V segment lost 6 bases, leaving 19 bases of the junction unmatched. CDR3 in amino acids: CSAYSVGSGGRRDTQYF. The CDR3 bases are TGCAGTGCCTACTCGGTCGGAAGCGGGGGAAGACGAGATACGCAGTATTTT.

In its sample, this clonotype was seen many times. This chain uses TRBV6-6 with TRBJ1-2, with unresolved D. The CDR3 is 13 amino acids. Germline V lookup: CDR1 MNHNY, CDR2 SVGAGI (reference sequence). V lost 5 bases and J 2 bases, leaving 9 bases between the germline ends. In nucleotides, the CDR3 is TGTGCCAGCAGTCCGGATTCCAACTATGGCTACACCTTC. Residues: CASSPDSNYGYTF.

The chain recombines TRBV5-6 with TRBJ1-6, with 10 bases aligning to TRBD1. This CDR3 spans 15 amino acids. The V gene end was trimmed by 2 bases and the J gene end by 5 bases; junction bases not matched to a gene: 1. From germline, CDR1 is SGHDT and CDR2 YYEEEE. CDR3 loop: CASSFGTGDNSPLHF. The CDR3 DNA reads as TGTGCCAGCAGCTTCGGGACAGGGGATAATTCACCCCTCCACTTT.

This chain joins TRBV7-9 and TRBJ1-1; D remains unclear. V was trimmed by 2 bases and J by 1 base, leaving 8 bases between them. This CDR3 comprises 14 residues. Germline assignment: CDR1 SEHNR and CDR2 FQNEAQ (reference sequence). This chain's CDR3 is CASSLIQSNTEAFF. CDR3 coding DNA: TGTGCCAGCAGCTTAATACAGTCGAACACTGAAGCTTTCTTT.

The chain has TRBV28 and TRBJ2-6; 11 bases match TRBD1. V shed 6 bases, J shed 0 bases, and the junction held 16 bases outside the gene matches. The V gene's germline CDR1 is MDHEN and CDR2 SYDVKM. The CDR3 is 21 amino acids. DNA of the CDR3: TGTGCCAGCAGCCGGCTAGGACAGGGGGCCTTCCCTTACTCTGGGGCCAACGTCCTGACTTTC. Protein product: CASSRLGQGAFPYSGANVLTF.

V and J are TRBV11-3 and TRBJ2-7; D unresolved. CDR1 and CDR2 (germline): SGHNT, YENEEA. With 5 bases removed from V and 5 bases from J, the gap between germline ends came to 10 bases. The CDR3 spans 12 residues. The CDR3 nucleotides read TGTGCCAGCAGCCAGACACCTAACGAGCAGTACTTC. This gives the protein CASSQTPNEQYF.

This clonotype was seen only a few times. The J gene is TRBJ2-5, the V gene TRBV5-1; 7 nucleotides line up with TRBD2. CDR1 is SGHRS and CDR2 is YFSETQ in the germline V gene. CDR3 length equals 14 residues. The junction had 6 bases not matched to a gene; V was cut back by 5 bases and J by 2 bases. As DNA, the CDR3 is TGCGCCAGCAGACGCGGGGAGGGGCAAGAGACCCAGTACTTC. Translation: CASRRGEGQETQYF. Full variable domain (outside the CDR3, taken from reference TRBV5-1 and TRBJ2-5): KAGVTQTPRYLIKTRGQQVTLSCSPISGHRSVSWYQQTPGQGLQFLFEYFSETQRNKGNFPGRFSGRQFSNSRSEMNVSTLELGDSALYLCASRRGEGQETQYFGPGTRLLVL.

This clonotype has just one count. This chain uses TRBV6-2 or TRBV6-3 with TRBJ2-5; no clear D gene. V was shortened by 4 bases and J by 5 bases, with 5 bases between the two germline ends. Looked up from germline, CDR1 is MNHEY and CDR2 is SVGEGT. The CDR3 spans 11 residues. CDR3 residues: CASSSAETQYF. The CDR3 region has the DNA TGTGCCAGCAGTTCTGCGGAGACCCAGTACTTC.

This clonotype has more than one count but fewer than ten. The genes are TRBV7-2 and TRBJ2-7, with no clear D. The CDR3 length is 13 residues. V lost 2 bases, J lost 9 bases, and 14 bases lay in between. Germline CDR1 reads SGHTA; CDR2 reads FQGNSA. The CDR3 DNA follows: TGTGCCAGCAGCTTACAGACTCTGATGGTGCAGTACTTC. Protein: CASSLQTLMVQYF. The full variable domain, in which reference TRBV7-2 and TRBJ2-7 provide the parts outside the CDR3, is GAGVSQSPSNKVTEKGKDVELRCDPISGHTALYWYRQSLGQGLEFLIYFQGNSAPDKSGLPSDRFSAERTGGSVSTLTIQRTQQEDSAVYLCASSLQTLMVQYFGPGTRLTVT.

The V call is TRBV7-2, the J call TRBJ2-2; D is perhaps TRBD2 (6 bases). The V gene lost 5 bases and the J gene lost 4 bases, with 17 bases spanning the gap. The CDR3 covers 16 residues. Germline assignment: CDR1 SGHTA and CDR2 FQGNSA. The chain's CDR3 is CASSGRLEWVTGELFF. The CDR3 coding sequence is TGTGCCAGCAGCGGGCGACTAGAGTGGGTCACCGGGGAGCTGTTTTTT.

V and J are TRBV28 and TRBJ1-1; TRBD1 might be the D (6 bases). Germline lookup yields CDR1 MDHEN and CDR2 SYDVKM. Trimming shortened V by 4 bases and J by 0 bases, and 27 bases separated the two germline ends. This CDR3 comprises 20 residues. CDR3 loop: CASSYSGTTLKGDMNTEAFF. The CDR3, as DNA: TGTGCCAGCAGTTACTCCGGGACGACCCTAAAGGGGGACATGAACACTGAAGCTTTCTTT.

This clonotype was detected only a few times. This chain links TRBV11-2 with TRBJ2-2, with D perhaps matching TRBD1 (6 bases). V gave up 6 bases and J gave up 15 bases, with 14 bases separating them. There are 11 residues in the CDR3. Germline V gene data show CDR1 as SGHAT and CDR2 as FQNNGV. The CDR3 spells CASRTNRVMFF. The CDR3 DNA reads TGTGCCAGCAGAACGAACAGGGTTATGTTTTTT.

This clonotype was detected a few times. The chain joins TRBV5-1 to TRBJ2-1, with a tentative D call TRBD2 (5 bases). The CDR3 runs to 14 residues. Germline-derived CDR1 and CDR2 are SGHRS and YFSETQ. The ends were cut back, 7 bases at V and 9 bases at J, with 20 bases in the middle. CDR3 sequence: CASSDTGVGIEQFF. The CDR3 region has the DNA TGCGCCAGCTCTGACACCGGGGTTGGCATTGAGCAGTTCTTC. The full variable domain, with the rest looked up from reference TRBV5-1 and TRBJ2-1, is KAGVTQTPRYLIKTRGQQVTLSCSPISGHRSVSWYQQTPGQGLQFLFEYFSETQRNKGNFPGRFSGRQFSNSRSEMNVSTLELGDSALYLCASSDTGVGIEQFFGPGTRLTVL.

This clonotype showed up just a few times. This chain links TRBV7-3 with TRBJ2-7; TRBD1 matches at 8 bases. Unmatched junction bases numbered 6, after V lost 2 bases and J lost 3 bases. In germline, CDR1 is SGHTA, CDR2 FQGTGA. The CDR3 has 15 residues. CDR3 bases: TGTGCCAGCAGCTTATCGCCAGGGACAGGCTACGAGCAGTACTTC. Amino acids: CASSLSPGTGYEQYF.

This clonotype was counted only a few times. The V call is TRBV7-8, the J call TRBJ2-2; D gene uncertain. From germline, CDR1 is SGHVS and CDR2 FQNEAQ. The V end lost 2 bases, the J end lost 2 bases, and 15 bases lay between the germline ends. CDR3 size: 17 residues. The CDR3 DNA sequence: TGTGCCAGCAGCTTAATGCTGACGGCAGAAAACACCGGGGAGCTGTTTTTT. Translating it yields CASSLMLTAENTGELFF. The full variable domain, rest sourced from reference TRBV7-8 and TRBJ2-2, is GAGVSQSPRYKVAKRGQDVALRCDPISGHVSLFWYQQALGQGPEFLTYFQNEAQLDKSGLPSDRFFAERPEGSVSTLKIQRTQQEDSAVYLCASSLMLTAENTGELFFGEGSRLTVL.

This clonotype was seen only a few times. This sequence joins TRBV29-1 and TRBJ2-1; TRBD1 aligns across 9 bases. The V gene end was trimmed by 3 bases and the J gene end by 14 bases; junction bases not matched to a gene: 14. Germline CDR1 SQVTM, CDR2 ANQGSEA. The CDR3 runs to 14 residues. CDR3 in amino acids: CSVEITTGTGRKFF. In DNA form, the CDR3 reads TGCAGCGTTGAGATCACCACCGGGACAGGGCGGAAGTTCTTC.

The chain is built from TRBV5-1 and TRBJ2-7, with D perhaps TRBD2 (5 bases). The CDR3 runs to 15 residues. Germline-derived CDR1 and CDR2 are SGHRS and YFSETQ. V dropped 4 bases and J dropped 6 bases, with 20 bases sitting between them. CDR3 sequence: CASSPRGSGDGEQYF. CDR3 coding DNA: TGCGCCAGCAGCCCCCGGGGATCCGGAGACGGCGAGCAGTACTTC.

The V and J genes are TRBV5-6 and TRBJ2-7; 7 bases line up with TRBD2. The germline CDR1 and CDR2 sequences are SGHDT and YYEEEE. V shed 4 bases, J shed 2 bases, and the junction held 9 bases outside the gene matches. The CDR3 contains 15 residues. CDR3 loop: CASSVSQGGTYEQYF. The CDR3 nucleotides read TGTGCCAGCAGCGTAAGCCAGGGAGGGACCTACGAGCAGTACTTC.

CDR3 nucleotides: TGCAGTGCTAGAGATGAAGGCAGGGGAGGGTACGAGCAGTACTTC. Amino acid sequence: CSARDEGRGGYEQYF. V and J are TRBV20-1 and TRBJ2-7; weak D call: TRBD2 (7 bases). Per germline, CDR1 DFQATT and CDR2 SNEGSKA (reference sequence). The V and J ends lost 0 bases and 4 bases respectively, with 16 bases between them. The CDR3 has 15 amino acids.

Only a few counts were recorded for this clonotype. For the CDR3, the DNA is TGTGCCAGCACCCTAGCGGGAGCGGTCGGGGAGCTGTTTTTT. Protein: CASTLAGAVGELFF. The V and J genes are TRBV7-9 and TRBJ2-2, with TRBD2 identical over 10 bases. V trimming: 7 bases; J trimming: 7 bases; junction bases outside the gene matches: 6. This CDR3 contains 14 residues. In germline, CDR1 is SEHNR, CDR2 FQNEAQ (reference sequence). The variable domain in full, completed from reference TRBV7-9 and TRBJ2-2, reads DTGVSQNPRHKITKRGQNVTFRCDPISEHNRLYWYRQTLGQGPEFLTYFQNEAQLEKSRLLSDRFSAERPKGSFSTLEIQRTEQGDSAMYLCASTLAGAVGELFFGEGSRLTVL.

In its sample, this clonotype was seen a few times. The CDR3 region is CASSPAATGGTDTQYF. CDR3 in DNA: TGTGCCAGCTCACCGGCGGCGACCGGGGGCACAGATACGCAGTATTTT. This chain links TRBV18 with TRBJ2-3, with a tentative D call TRBD2 (5 bases). The CDR3 runs to 16 residues. V shed 3 bases and J shed 1 base, with 14 bases lying between them. CDR1 is KGHSH, CDR2 LQKENI, per germline.